Each of the 20 T cell receptor beta chains below was sequenced from the same sample in a study of blood T cell repertoires in COVID-19. Using immunoSEQ multiplex PCR, the repertoire was profiled, and TCRdb retains in-frame clones only, with some absent. The sample lists over 400,000 clones; approximately 85% were seen once. Sequenced sample: peripheral blood. All receptors derive from a human donor in a cohort sampled during active COVID-19.

CDR3 protein: CAWSRGNYNEQFF. In DNA form, the CDR3 reads TGTGCCTGGAGTAGGGGGAACTACAATGAGCAGTTCTTC. The chain is built from TRBV30 and TRBJ2-1; the D gene is possibly TRBD1 (6 bases). With 2 bases removed from V and 3 bases from J, the gap between germline ends came to 8 bases. The germline CDR1 and CDR2 sequences are GTSNPN and SVGIG (reference sequence). This CDR3 has 13 amino acids. Complete variable domain (other parts from reference TRBV30 and TRBJ2-1): SQTIHQWPATLVQPVGSPLSLECTVEGTSNPNLYWYRQAAGRGLQLLFYSVGIGQISSEVPQNLSASRPQDRQFILSSKKLLLSDSGFYLCAWSRGNYNEQFFGPGTRLTVL.

This sequence joins TRBV5-1 and TRBJ2-3; 7 positions agree with TRBD1. This CDR3 comprises 16 residues. V was clipped by 4 bases and J by 4 bases; unmatched bases: 12. Germline V gene lookup returns CDR1 SGHRS and CDR2 YFSETQ. Here the CDR3 DNA reads TGCGCCAGCAGCCGGGTGGTAGCAGGGGGTCCAGATACGCAGTATTTT. It encodes CASSRVVAGGPDTQYF. Combining the CDR3 with reference TRBV5-1 and TRBJ2-3 gives the whole variable domain KAGVTQTPRYLIKTRGQQVTLSCSPISGHRSVSWYQQTPGQGLQFLFEYFSETQRNKGNFPGRFSGRQFSNSRSEMNVSTLELGDSALYLCASSRVVAGGPDTQYFGPGTRLTVL.

This clone appeared once. The chain has TRBV7-2 and TRBJ1-5; weak D call: TRBD1 (5 bases). Germline CDR1 is SGHTA and CDR2 is FQGNSA. Trimming took off 5 bases at V and 2 bases at J, with 13 bases between the two ends. CDR3 size: 15 residues. The CDR3 here is CASSLNIGGNQPQHF. Here the CDR3 DNA reads TGTGCCAGCAGCCTAAACATAGGGGGCAATCAGCCCCAGCATTTT.

About this clone itself: Other DNA sequences of this sample code for an identical CDR3. V and J are TRBV5-1 and TRBJ2-5; D possibly corresponds to TRBD2 (6 bases). Germline-derived CDR1 and CDR2 are SGHRS and YFSETQ. V was shortened by 2 bases and J by 3 bases, with 11 bases between the two germline ends. This CDR3 is 14 amino acids long. The CDR3 loop is CASSFGTGEETQYF. For the CDR3, the DNA is TGCGCCAGCAGCTTCGGGACTGGTGAAGAGACCCAGTACTTC.

The chain combines TRBV4-1 with TRBJ2-7, with unresolved D. Trimming removed 1 base at V and 3 bases at J, with 7 bases between. Germline CDR1 reads MGHRA; CDR2 reads YSYEKL. CDR3 length equals 13 residues. The CDR3 DNA sequence: TGCGCCAGCAGCCAAGTGGTGAGCTACGAGCAGTACTTC. Its protein is CASSQVVSYEQYF.

The V and J genes are TRBV27 and TRBJ2-1, with unresolved D. V was shortened by 8 bases and J by 6 bases, with 17 bases between the two germline ends. Germline-derived CDR1 and CDR2 are MNHEY and SMNVEV (reference sequence). The CDR3 contains 14 residues. The CDR3 region is CASRRGGQPNEQFF. CDR3 DNA sequence: TGTGCCAGCCGACGCGGCGGCCAGCCCAATGAGCAGTTCTTC.

The chain joins TRBV30 to TRBJ2-3; 9 positions match TRBD2. Losses at the gene ends were 0 bases for V and 5 bases for J; bases not matched to a gene: 12. This CDR3 has 17 residues. CDR1 is GTSNPN, CDR2 SVGIG, per germline (reference sequence). In DNA, the CDR3 is TGTGCCTGGAGTGTAGGGGGTAGCGGGAGTATGAGAGATACGCAGTATTTT. It translates to CAWSVGGSGSMRDTQYF.

J is TRBJ2-7 and V is TRBV3-1 (or the pseudogene TRBV3-2); perhaps TRBD1 as D (6 bases). Trimming removed 2 bases from V and 3 bases from J, with 11 bases in between. Germline values: CDR1 LGHDT, CDR2 YNNKEL (reference sequence). The CDR3 loop spans 14 amino acids. This CDR3 is CASSQSKDSYEQYF. CDR3 bases: TGTGCCAGCAGCCAATCAAAGGACAGCTACGAGCAGTACTTC.

This clone has just one count. This rearrangement joins TRBV10-2 to TRBJ2-5; D possibly corresponds to TRBD2 (6 bases). The germline V and J ends were trimmed by 4 bases and 4 bases, with 16 bases remaining between them. The CDR3 has 15 residues. Germline assignment: CDR1 WSHSY and CDR2 SAAADI. CDR3 in amino acids: CASSADNVGGETQYF. CDR3 coding DNA: TGCGCCAGCAGTGCGGACAACGTGGGGGGAGAGACCCAGTACTTC.

The chain joins TRBV7-9 to TRBJ1-4; D possibly corresponds to TRBD1 (5 bases). In germline, CDR1 is SEHNR, CDR2 FQNEAQ (reference sequence). The CDR3 length is 16 residues. V shed 3 bases and J shed 4 bases, with 15 bases lying between them. In nucleotides, the CDR3 is TGTGCCAGCAGCTTCCCTGCACAGGTGGATAATGAAAAACTGTTTTTT. Its protein is CASSFPAQVDNEKLFF.

This clone was observed once. The V and J genes are TRBV27 and TRBJ1-1; possible D gene TRBD1, 6 bases. The CDR3 extends over 16 amino acids. From germline, CDR1 is MNHEY and CDR2 SMNVEV (reference sequence). Trimming removed 1 base at V and 2 bases at J, with 14 bases between. CDR3 residues: CASSLWDTRGNTEAFF. CDR3 sequence (DNA): TGTGCCAGCAGTTTATGGGACACTAGGGGTAACACTGAAGCTTTCTTT.

This chain links TRBV30 with TRBJ1-6; D remains ambiguous. CDR1 is GTSNPN and CDR2 is SVGIG in the germline V gene (reference sequence). The ends were cut back, 5 bases at V and 4 bases at J, with 9 bases in the middle. The CDR3 runs to 13 residues. The CDR3 DNA is TGTGCCTGGGGGTATTTATATAATTCACCCCTCCACTTT. It translates to CAWGYLYNSPLHF. Using reference TRBV30 and TRBJ1-6 for the parts outside the CDR3, the full variable domain is SQTIHQWPATLVQPVGSPLSLECTVEGTSNPNLYWYRQAAGRGLQLLFYSVGIGQISSEVPQNLSASRPQDRQFILSSKKLLLSDSGFYLCAWGYLYNSPLHFGNGTRLTVT.

The gene calls are TRBV2 and TRBJ2-3, with TRBD1 identical over 12 bases. Germline-derived CDR1 and CDR2 are SNHLY and FYNNEI. The V segment lost 8 bases and the J segment 6 bases; nucleotides outside the gene matches: 21. The length of the CDR3 is 19 residues. This CDR3 is CASWGPGQGASSQSDTQYF. DNA of the CDR3: TGTGCCAGCTGGGGACCGGGACAGGGGGCATCCTCACAGTCGGATACGCAGTATTTT.

A few counts support this clone. This chain joins TRBV5-1 and TRBJ2-5; 12 positions agree with TRBD2. Losses at the gene ends were 6 bases for V and 2 bases for J; bases not matched to a gene: 8. The CDR3 covers 16 residues. CDR1 and CDR2 from the germline V gene are SGHRS and YFSETQ. The CDR3, as DNA: TGCGCCAGCACCCTGAGCCTAGCGGGGGGGCAAGAGACCCAGTACTTC. Its protein product is CASTLSLAGGQETQYF.

The chain couples TRBV19 to TRBJ2-2; 10 nucleotides agree with TRBD2. The CDR3 consists of 16 residues. Germline assignment: CDR1 LNHDA and CDR2 SQIVND (reference sequence). Trimming cost V 6 bases and J 1 base; bases outside gene matches: 5. Here the CDR3 DNA reads TGTGCCAGTAGCGTATGGACTAGCGGGAACACCGGGGAGCTGTTTTTT. Translated: CASSVWTSGNTGELFF.

The chain has TRBV11-2 and TRBJ2-1, with TRBD2 matching 8 bases. This CDR3 comprises 18 residues. V lost 0 bases to trimming and J lost 5 bases; unmatched junction nucleotides: 12. Germline lookup yields CDR1 SGHAT and CDR2 FQNNGV. In nucleotides, the CDR3 is TGTGCCAGCAGCTTAGATCGGGCCGGCGGGAGGATCCACAATGAGCAGTTCTTC. Its protein is CASSLDRAGGRIHNEQFF.

The V and J genes are TRBV21-1 and TRBJ2-7; the DNA was not compared with TRBD2, the D call given in the table. TRBV21-1 is an annotated pseudogene. The CDR3 covers 22 residues. CDR3 protein: CASSKASASATLGAAWGREQYF. CDR3 DNA: TGTGCCAGCAGCAAAGCTTCTGCCTCGGCGACCCTCGGGGCGGCATGGGGGAGGGAGCAGTACTTC.

This sequence joins TRBV5-6 and TRBJ2-2; TRBD2 might be the D (5 bases). The CDR3 is 13 residues long. Looked up from germline, CDR1 is SGHDT and CDR2 is YYEEEE. Trimming took 6 bases from V and 5 from J, leaving 11 bases between them. The CDR3 here is CASNTVATGELFF. CDR3 sequence (DNA): TGTGCCAGCAATACCGTAGCGACCGGGGAGCTGTTTTTT.

J is TRBJ2-1 and V is TRBV5-1, with TRBD1 identical over 8 bases. Germline-derived CDR1 and CDR2 are SGHRS and YFSETQ. V gave up 4 bases and J gave up 2 bases; unmatched junction bases: 5. This CDR3 comprises 15 residues. The CDR3 is CASSDRTGPYNEQFF. CDR3 DNA: TGCGCCAGCAGCGACCGGACAGGGCCCTACAATGAGCAGTTCTTC.

The chain is built from TRBV2 and TRBJ2-3, with TRBD2 matching over 9 bases. Germline V gene sequence: CDR1 SNHLY, CDR2 FYNNEI. V was clipped by 4 bases and J by 5 bases; unmatched bases: 4. This CDR3 has 14 residues. The CDR3 bases are TGTGCCAGCAGTGTTAGCGGGAGTGGAGATACGCAGTATTTT. It translates to CASSVSGSGDTQYF.